Each of the 16 T cell receptor beta chains below was sequenced from the same sample in a study of cytomegalovirus exposure and HLA in healthy donors. PCR amplification relied on 60 Vbeta primers (plus 13 Jbeta primers). Assay used: immunoSEQ multiplex PCR; TCRdb lists only in-frame clones, some missing. Its table records around 75,000 clones. The sequencing input was PBMCs. These receptors were obtained from a man in his fifties in good health and CMV-seropositive.

This rearrangement joins TRBV28 to TRBJ2-1, with TRBD1 matching 7 bases. V lost 9 bases, J lost 4 bases, and 9 bases stayed unmatched. The V gene's germline CDR1 is MDHEN and CDR2 SYDVKM. The CDR3 is made up of 14 amino acids. Here the CDR3 reads CASKGQTDYNEQFF. The CDR3 coding sequence is TGTGCCAGTAAGGGACAGACTGATTACAATGAGCAGTTCTTC.

The V and J genes are TRBV14 and TRBJ2-7; 9 nucleotides agree with TRBD1. The germline gives CDR1 SGHDN, CDR2 FVKESK. V lost 1 base, J lost 6 bases, and 7 bases stayed unmatched. This CDR3 contains 15 residues. The CDR3 nucleotides read TGTGCCAGCAGCCAAGGCCCCGGACAGGGGCCCGAGCAGTACGTC. It yields the protein CASSQGPGQGPEQYV.

V is TRBV2 and J is TRBJ1-1; 7 nucleotides align to TRBD1. The CDR3 runs to 16 residues. Trimming took 5 bases from V and 1 from J; bases not matched to a gene: 10. Germline CDR1 SNHLY, CDR2 FYNNEI. CDR3 sequence reads: CASSRGTVGRNTEAFF. Here the CDR3 DNA reads TGTGCCAGCAGTCGAGGGACAGTGGGTAGGAACACTGAAGCTTTCTTT.

In DNA, the CDR3 is TGTGCCAGCAGCTACTCTGGGGCCTACGAGCAGTACGTC. Its protein is CASSYSGAYEQYV. The genes are TRBV7-2 and TRBJ2-7; D is uncertain. Germline CDR1 reads SGHTA; CDR2 reads FQGNSA. Trimming shortened V by 4 bases and J by 2 bases, and 9 bases separated the two germline ends. CDR3 length equals 13 residues.

The gene calls are TRBV6-1 and TRBJ2-5, with a possible D match to TRBD2 (6 bases). V was cut by 7 bases and J by 9 bases, with 15 bases left in between. This CDR3 is built from 12 residues. Germline V gene data show CDR1 as MNHNS and CDR2 as SASEGT. DNA for the CDR3: TGTGCCAGCACTCCTTTCGGCGGGGCCCAGTACTTC. It translates to CASTPFGGAQYF.

The CDR3 sequence is CAIYSPGHKNEKLFF. The CDR3 DNA reads TGTGCCATTTATTCCCCGGGACATAAGAATGAAAAACTGTTTTTT. The V and J genes are TRBV2 and TRBJ1-4; a weak D match, TRBD1 (6 bases). The CDR3 is 15 amino acids. Per the germline V gene, CDR1 is SNHLY and CDR2 is FYNNEI. The V end lost 10 bases, the J end lost 5 bases, and 20 bases lay between the germline ends.

This chain uses TRBV7-3 with TRBJ2-1; the match to TRBD2 covers 9 bases. V shed 2 bases, J shed 4 bases, and the junction held 3 bases outside the gene matches. CDR1 SGHTA and CDR2 FQGTGA come from the germline V gene. The CDR3 length is 15 residues. This CDR3 is CASSLGLAGYNEQFF. In nucleotides, the CDR3 is TGTGCCAGCAGCTTAGGGCTAGCGGGGTACAATGAGCAGTTCTTC.

V gene TRBV2 combines with J gene TRBJ1-4; 7 nucleotides line up with TRBD1. The junction had 13 bases not matched to a gene; V was cut back by 7 bases and J by 8 bases. Germline V CDR1 and CDR2: SNHLY, FYNNEI. The CDR3 spans 15 residues. For the CDR3, the DNA is TGTGCCAGCAACGAGACAGGGCCGGAACCCGAAAAACTGTTTTTT. Amino acids: CASNETGPEPEKLFF.

This chain uses TRBV19 with TRBJ1-1, with TRBD1 matching 8 bases. In germline, CDR1 is LNHDA, CDR2 SQIVND (reference sequence). V trimming: 3 bases; J trimming: 8 bases; junction bases outside the gene matches: 8. There are 14 residues in the CDR3. The CDR3 DNA reads TGTGCCAGTAGTATCGTCGGACAGGGCCCCGAAGCTTTCTTT. Translating gives CASSIVGQGPEAFF.

V usage is TRBV5-1 and J usage is TRBJ2-5; TRBD2 matches at 8 bases. The CDR3 extends over 15 amino acids. The V and J ends lost 1 base and 5 bases, in that order; junction bases with no gene match: 7. From germline, CDR1 is SGHRS and CDR2 YFSETQ. CDR3 in amino acids: CASSLTGGAGETQYF. The CDR3 DNA reads as TGCGCCAGCAGCTTGACCGGGGGGGCCGGCGAGACCCAGTACTTC.

The chain links TRBV4-1 to TRBJ2-7, with 12 bases aligning to TRBD2. The V gene's germline CDR1 is MGHRA and CDR2 YSYEKL. Losses at the gene ends were 4 bases for V and 0 bases for J; bases not matched to a gene: 4. This CDR3 has 16 amino acids. The CDR3 DNA is TGCGCCAGCAGCCCGGGACTAGCGGGCCACTCCTACGAGCAGTACTTC. Its protein is CASSPGLAGHSYEQYF.

V is TRBV18 and J is TRBJ2-2; D is perhaps TRBD2 (6 bases). Per the germline V gene, CDR1 is KGHSH and CDR2 is LQKENI. Trimming shortened V by 5 bases and J by 3 bases, and 13 bases separated the two germline ends. The CDR3 sequence is 15 residues long. As DNA, the CDR3 is TGTGCCAGCTCAACCGGGACTCTTTACACCGGGGAGCTGTTTTTT. Translation: CASSTGTLYTGELFF.

This sequence joins TRBV5-6 and TRBJ1-6; D is uncertain. CDR1 and CDR2 (germline): SGHDT, YYEEEE. The CDR3 sequence is 17 residues long. V lost 0 bases and J 0 bases, leaving 10 bases between the germline ends. The CDR3 loop reads CASSLGHYSSYNSPLHF. In nucleotides, the CDR3 is TGTGCCAGCAGCTTGGGTCACTATAGCTCCTATAATTCACCCCTCCACTTT.

This chain joins TRBV6-7 and TRBJ1-3, with D possibly being TRBD1 (6 bases). TRBV6-7 is filed as an ORF, its function uncertain. Between the trimmed V and J ends, which lost 2 bases and 0 bases, there was a span of 23 bases. This CDR3 region has 20 residues. CDR3: CASSYPGDGRTVSSGNTIYF. CDR3 nucleotide sequence: TGTGCCAGCAGTTACCCGGGGGACGGGAGGACAGTGAGCTCTGGAAACACCATATATTTT.

V is TRBV5-1 and J is TRBJ2-1; 7 bases fit TRBD2. The V segment lost 5 bases and the J segment 5 bases; nucleotides outside the gene matches: 7. The CDR3 covers 14 residues. CDR1 is SGHRS and CDR2 is YFSETQ in the germline V gene. CDR3 sequence (DNA): TGCGCCAGCAGTAAATCGGGGGGTAACAATGAGCAGTTCTTC. It translates to CASSKSGGNNEQFF.

The chain recombines TRBV10-3 with TRBJ2-3; 7 bases align to TRBD2. Looked up from germline, CDR1 is ENHRY and CDR2 is SYGVKD. The CDR3 has 15 residues. The V segment lost 0 bases and the J segment 4 bases; nucleotides outside the gene matches: 4. CDR3 region: CAISESTTSPDTQYF. The CDR3 DNA is TGTGCCATCAGTGAGTCGACGACTAGCCCAGATACGCAGTATTTT.